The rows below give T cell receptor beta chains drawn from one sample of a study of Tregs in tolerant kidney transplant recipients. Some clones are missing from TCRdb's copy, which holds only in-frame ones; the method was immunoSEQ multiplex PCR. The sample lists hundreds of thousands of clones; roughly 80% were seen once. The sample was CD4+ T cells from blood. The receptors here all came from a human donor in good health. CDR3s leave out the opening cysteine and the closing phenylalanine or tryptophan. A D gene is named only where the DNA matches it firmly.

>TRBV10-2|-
ASIPGEGTEAF
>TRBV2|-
ASSGNSQSPLH
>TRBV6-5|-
ASSYNRRGSYEQY
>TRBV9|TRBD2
ASSARLAGDHNEQF
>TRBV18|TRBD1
ASSPLEDRGPYT
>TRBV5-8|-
ASHFAGTGLRNSPLH
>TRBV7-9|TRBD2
ASSLLAGVTPYNEQF
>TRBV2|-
ASRAGGNQPQH
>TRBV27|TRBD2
ASSLSTSGASYEQY
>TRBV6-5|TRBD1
ASRADRGYYGYT
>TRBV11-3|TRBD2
ASSLGPSGVTDTQY
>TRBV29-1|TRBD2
SVPRLAGGTDTQY
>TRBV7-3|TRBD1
TSSAQGAVGETQY
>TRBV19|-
ASSVTDYEQY
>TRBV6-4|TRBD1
ASKGVGTENTGELF
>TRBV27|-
ASSLSRSPSTDTQY
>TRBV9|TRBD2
ASSQGLAGGLVTGELF
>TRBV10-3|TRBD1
AISEAGQAGNTIY
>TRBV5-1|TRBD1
ASSSMPQGGSETQY
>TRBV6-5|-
ASSFPGNTEAF
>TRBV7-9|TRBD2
ASSPRGTSFVQTQY
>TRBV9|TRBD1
ASNYRDRDTDTQY
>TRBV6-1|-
ASSERGWAGPYNEQF
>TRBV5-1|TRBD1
ASSLPGTGGSYEQY
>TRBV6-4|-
ASSDSSSQGSGADTQY
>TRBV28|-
ASSSRGSPLH
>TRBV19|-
ASTQRWGPGELF
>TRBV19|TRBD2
ASSRRGGGTYEQY
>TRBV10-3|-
AISGGAYGEQY
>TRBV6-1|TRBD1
ASSKALWFMTGTNEKLF
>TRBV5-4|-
ASSPRGGVYGYT
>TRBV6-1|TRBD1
ASSEAAGGYEQY
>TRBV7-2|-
ASRDPRESGGFGYT
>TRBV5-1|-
ASSLPDSTGETQY
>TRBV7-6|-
ASSLRSGSYNEQF
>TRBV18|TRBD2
ASSSDQTLAGLTNTGELF
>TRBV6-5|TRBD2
ASSAGLAGVF
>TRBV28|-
ASSSGAGYGYT
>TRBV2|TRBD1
ASNPQGPGEKLF
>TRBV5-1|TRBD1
ASSTSTGVNTEAF
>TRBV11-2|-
ASSLGPRTNTEAF
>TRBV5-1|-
ASSLAIGEVFYDLY